The TCR beta chain described here comes from a study of vaccination and CD4 T cells after COVID-19. In the study overall: Cellular stimulation was performed using overlapping spike peptides derived from SARS-CoV-2, HCoV-NL63, HCoV-OC43 and HCoV-229E.

An Oncomine TCR Beta short-read assay was used to sequence the DNA from cultured CD4+ T cells. TCRdb re-derived calls from the PCR reads in MiXCR, one entry per CDR3 protein. The sample shows 17,000 or so distinct CDR3 sequences, approximately 54% of them seen only once. The germline V gene encodes CDR1 ENHRY and CDR2 SYGVKD. The CDR3 length is 13 residues. V was shortened by 6 bases and J by 4 bases, with 12 bases between the two germline ends. Sample treatment: roughly nine-day PBMC culture with coronavirus spike peptide pools or control peptides (ViraFEST assay). In the case of this clonotype: The target antigen is unknown.

This receptor was taken from a human donor who had recovered from COVID-19. This chain connects TRBV10-3 to TRBJ2-5; TRBD1 might be the D (7 bases). The sample consisted of CD4+ T cells from blood, cultured in vitro. In DNA form, the CDR3 reads TGTGCCATCAGGCGGGACAGAGGAGAGACCCAGTACTTC. Its protein product is CAIRRDRGETQYF.